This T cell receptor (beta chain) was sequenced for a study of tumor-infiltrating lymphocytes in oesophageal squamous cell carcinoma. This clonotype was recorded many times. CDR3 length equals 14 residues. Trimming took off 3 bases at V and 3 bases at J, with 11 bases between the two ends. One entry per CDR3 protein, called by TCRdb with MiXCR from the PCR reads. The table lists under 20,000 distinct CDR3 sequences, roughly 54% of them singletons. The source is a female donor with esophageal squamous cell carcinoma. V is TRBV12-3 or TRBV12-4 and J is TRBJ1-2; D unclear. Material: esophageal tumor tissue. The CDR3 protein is CASSLWGGDYGYTF. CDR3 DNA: TGTGCCAGCAGTTTGTGGGGAGGCGACTATGGCTACACCTTC.